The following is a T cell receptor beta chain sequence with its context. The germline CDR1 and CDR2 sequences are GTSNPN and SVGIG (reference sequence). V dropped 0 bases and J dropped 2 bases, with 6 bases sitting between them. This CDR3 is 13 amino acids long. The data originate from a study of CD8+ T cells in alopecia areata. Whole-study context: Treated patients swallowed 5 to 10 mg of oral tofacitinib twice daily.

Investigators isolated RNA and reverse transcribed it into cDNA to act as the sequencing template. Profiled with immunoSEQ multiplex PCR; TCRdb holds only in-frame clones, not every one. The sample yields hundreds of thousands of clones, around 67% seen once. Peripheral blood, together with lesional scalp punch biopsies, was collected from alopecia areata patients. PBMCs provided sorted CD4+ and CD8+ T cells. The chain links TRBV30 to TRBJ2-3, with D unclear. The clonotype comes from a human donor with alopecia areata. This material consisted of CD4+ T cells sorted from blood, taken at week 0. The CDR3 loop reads CAWSVHLTDTQYF. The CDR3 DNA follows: TGTGCCTGGAGTGTACACCTCACAGATACGCAGTATTTT. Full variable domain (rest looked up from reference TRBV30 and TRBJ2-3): SQTIHQWPATLVQPVGSPLSLECTVEGTSNPNLYWYRQAAGRGLQLLFYSVGIGQISSEVPQNLSASRPQDRQFILSSKKLLLSDSGFYLCAWSVHLTDTQYFGPGTRLTVL.